A single T cell receptor (beta chain) is shown here with its context. This clone was recorded a few times. The specificity of this receptor is unknown. One base away there is no much larger clone; base qualities are not given. From the cysteine up to the phenylalanine, the CDR3 has a length of 15 residues. Of the read, only the CDR3 DNA is kept; its 45 bases are in frame from base 1. This entry comes from a study of T cells in localized non-small cell lung cancer (dated by TCRdb to the early 2020s). Regarding the research as a whole: T cell repertoires of 200 to 250 early-stage NSCLC patients were analyzed, with tumors being compared against uninvolved tumor-adjacent lungs. The cohort consisted of approximately 240 treatment-naive NSCLC patients whose localized lung tumors had been resected. The mean age of the NSCLC patients was about 67 years, with fewer than 150 men and approximately 100 women.

The immunoSEQ Assay was used to sequence TCR beta CDR3 regions from DNA. On the study's bioinformatics: To compute T cell density, TCR beta template counts were normalized to usable DNA, which was estimated by amplifying housekeeping genes. Using the preseqR package, richness was estimated by extrapolating to 120,000 templates for tissue samples and 400,000 templates for PBMC samples. Clonality was defined as one minus Pielou's evenness. To identify tissue-enriched TCRs, differential abundance testing was run on productive amino-acid clonotypes with a minimum total count of 5 and an alpha of 0.1. Repertoire overlap between compartments was quantified with the Jaccard Index and Morisita Overlap Index. GLIPH clustered TCR beta CDR3s with public tetramer-defined viral CDR3s; viral motifs required at least three viral sequences plus V-gene enrichment. TCRdb stores this immuneACCESS table with in-frame sequences only. Part of the clones is absent; in the studies checked, under half of the shortfall reflects unresolved V genes, and no reason is known for the rest. Clonal size and the V and J genes are those of that table, whereas D and trimming came from the DNA. This sample gives roughly 16,000 clones in total; more than 85% of them show up just once. Under 4% of the sample rests with the top ten.

At diagnosis, peripheral blood, uninvolved tumor-adjacent lung and tumor were collected and were preserved as a mix of fresh-frozen and FFPE material. For TCR repertoire profiling, blood samples were analyzed as peripheral blood mononuclear cells. The full study reports these points: Longer overall survival was associated with higher T cell density in blood, whereas shorter survival was associated with higher clonality in adjacent lung. Because multi-region tumor sequencing was not done, intratumor heterogeneity could not be ruled out. Of the top 100 tumor clones, a median of roughly 56 were detected in paired uninvolved adjacent lung; around 27 were also among that lung's top 100. Since the design was exploratory, TCR variables were selected using unadjusted p-values with no false-discovery rate correction. Uninvolved tumor-adjacent lung showed the highest T cell clonality, higher than tumor, which suggests more focused antigenic responses in the adjacent lung.

The rearranged chain carries TRBV21-1 and TRBJ1-4. TRBV21-1 is assigned pseudogene status. The sequencing here drew on peripheral blood, taken before any cancer treatment. The clonotype was recovered from a male donor aged 60 or over with stage II squamous cell lung carcinoma. The sequenced DNA: TGTGCCAGCAGCAAATATACTCCCCGAGGTGAAAAACTGTTTTTT. Translated, it reads CASSKYTPRGEKLFF.